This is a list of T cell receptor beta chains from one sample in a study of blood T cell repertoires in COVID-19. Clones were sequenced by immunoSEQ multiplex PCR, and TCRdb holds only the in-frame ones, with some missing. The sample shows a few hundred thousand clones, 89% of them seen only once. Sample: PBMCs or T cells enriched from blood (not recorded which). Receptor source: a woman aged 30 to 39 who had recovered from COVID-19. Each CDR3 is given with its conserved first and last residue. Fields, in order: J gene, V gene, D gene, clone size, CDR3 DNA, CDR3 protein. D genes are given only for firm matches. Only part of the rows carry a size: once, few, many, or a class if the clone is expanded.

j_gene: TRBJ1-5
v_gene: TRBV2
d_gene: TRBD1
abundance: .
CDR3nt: TGTGCCAGCAGTGAAGCGGGGGTCTGGACAGGGATCAATCAGCCCCAGCATTTT
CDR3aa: CASSEAGVWTGINQPQHF

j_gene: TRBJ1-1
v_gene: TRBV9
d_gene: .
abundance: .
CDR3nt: TGTGCCAGCAGCGTAGATTTGGGGCGGCAAGCTTTCTTT
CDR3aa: CASSVDLGRQAFF

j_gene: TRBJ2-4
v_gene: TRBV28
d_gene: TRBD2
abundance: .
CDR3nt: TGTGCCAGCAATCTAGCGGGATTAGCCAAAAACATTCAGTACTTC
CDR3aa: CASNLAGLAKNIQYF

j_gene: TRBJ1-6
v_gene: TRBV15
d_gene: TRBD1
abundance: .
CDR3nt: TGTGCCACCAAGACGGACAGGGGCGATTCACCCCTCCACTTT
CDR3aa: CATKTDRGDSPLHF

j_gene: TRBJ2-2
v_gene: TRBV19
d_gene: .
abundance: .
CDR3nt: TGTGCCAGTAGGAAGACAACGAAGAACACCGGGGAGCTGTTTTTT
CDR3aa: CASRKTTKNTGELFF

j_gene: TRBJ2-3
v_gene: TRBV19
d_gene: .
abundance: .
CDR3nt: TGTGCCAGTAGTATTGAGGTTGGGGGGGCTCTCACAGATACGCAGTATTTT
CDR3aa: CASSIEVGGALTDTQYF

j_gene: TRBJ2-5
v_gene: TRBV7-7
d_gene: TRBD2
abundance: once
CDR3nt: TGTGCCAGCAGCTTGGGACTAGCGGGACTCCAAGAGACCCAGTACTTC
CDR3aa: CASSLGLAGLQETQYF

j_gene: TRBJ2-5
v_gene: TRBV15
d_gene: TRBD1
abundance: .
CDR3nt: TGTGCCACCAGCAGAGGACAGGGGGGTTTCCAAGAGACCCAGTACTTC
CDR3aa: CATSRGQGGFQETQYF

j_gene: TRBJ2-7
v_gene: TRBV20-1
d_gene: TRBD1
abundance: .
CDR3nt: TGCAGTGCTAGTGTGGGGACAGGATCCTACGAGCAGTACTTC
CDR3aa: CSASVGTGSYEQYF

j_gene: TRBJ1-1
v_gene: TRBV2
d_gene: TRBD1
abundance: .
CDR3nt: TGTGCCAGGGGGACAGCCCTGAACACTGAAGCTTTCTTT
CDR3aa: CARGTALNTEAFF

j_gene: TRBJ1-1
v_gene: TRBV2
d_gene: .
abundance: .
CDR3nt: TGTGCCACCCTGAGTGTCACTGAAGCTTTCTTT
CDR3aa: CATLSVTEAFF

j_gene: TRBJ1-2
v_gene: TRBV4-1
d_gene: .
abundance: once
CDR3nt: TGCGCCAGCAGGGGATTACAGGGTAACCTTCCCTACACCTTC
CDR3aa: CASRGLQGNLPYTF

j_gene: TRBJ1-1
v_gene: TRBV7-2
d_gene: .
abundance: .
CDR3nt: TGTGCCAGCAGCCCCATTACAGGAGTCACTGAAGCTTTCTTT
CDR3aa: CASSPITGVTEAFF

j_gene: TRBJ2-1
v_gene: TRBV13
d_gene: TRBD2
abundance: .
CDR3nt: TGTGCCAGCAGCTCGGGGACTAGCGGCAAATCCTACAATGAGCAGTTCTTC
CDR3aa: CASSSGTSGKSYNEQFF

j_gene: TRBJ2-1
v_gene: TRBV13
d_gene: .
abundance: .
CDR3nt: TGTGCCAGCAGCTCCCGTGACTGGGAGCAGTTCTTC
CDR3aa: CASSSRDWEQFF

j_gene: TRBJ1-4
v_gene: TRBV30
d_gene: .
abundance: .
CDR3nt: TGTGCCAGTACAGGGTTGGGGGATGAAAAACTGTTTTTT
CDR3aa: CASTGLGDEKLFF